What follows are 29 T cell receptor beta chains derived from one specimen sequenced in a study of shared clonotypes between healthy human individuals. Assay used: immunoSEQ multiplex PCR; TCRdb lists only in-frame clones, some missing. The table shows roughly 1 million clones, with about 84% occurring only once. What was sequenced was memory CD4+ T cells from PBMCs. Noted subset: CD45RA-negative fraction. These receptors all come from a man aged 18 to 29 in good health. Some clones in this sample may be carry-over from other donors' samples.

The chain has TRBV5-6 and TRBJ1-1; no clear D. The germline gives CDR1 SGHDT, CDR2 YYEEEE. V was clipped by 1 base and J by 7 bases, with 11 bases between them. This CDR3 spans 13 amino acids. CDR3 protein: CASSLTRTNEAFF. The CDR3 DNA is TGTGCCAGCAGCTTGACTCGCACAAATGAAGCTTTCTTT.

This clone was found a few times. The chain combines TRBV6-6 with TRBJ1-1; unclear D gene. Germline V gives CDR1 MNHNY, CDR2 SVGAGI (reference sequence). V was shortened by 8 bases and J by 1 base, with 11 bases between the two germline ends. This CDR3 is 13 amino acids long. CDR3: CASVKSGNTEAFF. CDR3 sequence (DNA): TGTGCCAGCGTCAAATCCGGGAACACTGAAGCTTTCTTT.

To note about this clone: Distinct nucleotide sequences in the sample also encode this CDR3. This sequence joins TRBV5-1 and TRBJ2-7, with 7 bases aligning to TRBD1. V was clipped by 2 bases and J by 7 bases; unmatched bases: 3. This CDR3 has 12 residues. Germline V gene data show CDR1 as SGHRS and CDR2 as YFSETQ. The CDR3 DNA reads TGCGCCAGCAGCTTAACAGGGGTAGAGCAGTACTTC. Translated: CASSLTGVEQYF.

The chain links TRBV5-1 to TRBJ2-7; TRBD1 agrees at 9 bases. Germline CDR1 is SGHRS and CDR2 is YFSETQ. J was trimmed by 6 bases and V by 3 bases; bases with no gene match: 13. This CDR3 contains 16 residues. Written as DNA, the CDR3 is TGCGCCAGCAGCTCCGACGGGAGGACAGGGGTCGGCGAGCAGTACTTC. Translation gives CASSSDGRTGVGEQYF.

On this clone itself: A far larger clone is a single base away, which makes a read error likely. This sample includes further DNA sequences coding for the same CDR3. The chain employs TRBV5-4 and TRBJ1-2; 8 bases map to TRBD1. Per the germline V gene, CDR1 is SGHNT and CDR2 is YYREEE (reference sequence). V dropped 0 bases and J dropped 2; count of bases not matched to a gene: 0. The CDR3 has 14 residues. The CDR3 DNA reads as TGTGCCAGCAGCTTGGACAGGGGGAACTATGGCTACACCTTC. It encodes CASSLDRGNYGYTF. The whole variable domain, filled in from reference TRBV5-4 and TRBJ1-2, reads ETGVTQSPTHLIKTRGQQVTLRCSSQSGHNTVSWYQQALGQGPQFIFQYYREEENGRGNFPPRFSGLQFPNYSSELNVNALELDDSALYLCASSLDRGNYGYTFGSGTRLTVV.

The rearrangement joins TRBV7-9 to TRBJ2-7, with D uncertain. The CDR3 sequence is 14 residues long. Germline assignment: CDR1 SEHNR and CDR2 FQNEAQ (reference sequence). With 1 base removed from V and 3 bases from J, the gap between germline ends came to 10 bases. CDR3: CASSLEFGIYEQYF. The CDR3 DNA reads as TGTGCCAGCAGCTTAGAGTTTGGTATCTACGAGCAGTACTTC.

The chain joins TRBV11-2 to TRBJ1-2, with D possibly matching TRBD1 (6 bases). The CDR3 runs 19 residues. V dropped 2 bases and J dropped 4 bases, with 26 bases sitting between them. Germline lookup yields CDR1 SGHAT and CDR2 FQNNGV. The CDR3 loop is CASSLRPNQVGGISYGYTF. The CDR3 DNA reads TGTGCCAGCAGCTTAAGACCAAATCAGGTGGGGGGCATATCCTATGGCTACACCTTC.

The gene calls are TRBV29-1 and TRBJ2-5; D gene unclear. Trimming shortened V by 7 bases and J by 5 bases, and 17 bases separated the two germline ends. From germline, CDR1 is SQVTM and CDR2 ANQGSEA. CDR3 size: 13 residues. Written as DNA, the CDR3 is TGCAGCGCCTACCGGGTTACCGGGGAGACCCAGTACTTC. It specifies CSAYRVTGETQYF.

The chain combines TRBV5-1 with TRBJ2-3; D is uncertain. Germline CDR1 and CDR2: SGHRS and YFSETQ. This CDR3 has 13 amino acids. With 4 bases removed from V and 2 bases from J, the gap between germline ends came to 8 bases. The CDR3 loop is CASSADNTDTQYF. DNA of the CDR3: TGCGCCAGCAGCGCCGACAACACAGATACGCAGTATTTT.

The chain couples TRBV27 to TRBJ1-5; 8 nucleotides match TRBD1. Looked up from germline, CDR1 is MNHEY and CDR2 is SMNVEV (reference sequence). The CDR3 sequence is 13 residues long. With V trimmed by 5 bases and J by 6 bases, 3 bases remained unmatched. The DNA of the CDR3 is TGTGCCAGCAGTGCTACAGGGGGTCAGCCCCAGCATTTT. Translated: CASSATGGQPQHF.

J is TRBJ1-4 and V is TRBV27; D ambiguous. Germline CDR1 is MNHEY and CDR2 is SMNVEV (reference sequence). The CDR3 has 12 residues. Trimming shortened V by 3 bases and J by 7 bases, and 6 bases separated the two germline ends. CDR3 residues: CASSFRGEKLFF. The CDR3 DNA reads TGTGCCAGCAGTTTCCGCGGTGAAAAACTGTTTTTT.

This chain links TRBV19 with TRBJ2-7; the D is unclear. V lost 3 bases and J lost 4, with 19 bases in between. CDR1 LNHDA and CDR2 SQIVND come from the germline V gene (reference sequence). This CDR3 contains 16 residues. The CDR3 is CASSITSAFPLYEQYF. The CDR3 DNA sequence: TGTGCCAGTAGTATCACATCGGCGTTTCCCCTATACGAGCAGTACTTC.

This clone was seen at least ten times. V gene TRBV10-1 combines with J gene TRBJ2-4; TRBD2 might be the D (5 bases). The ends were cut back, 7 bases at V and 1 base at J, with 11 bases in the middle. Germline CDR1 reads WNHNN; CDR2 reads SYGVQD (reference sequence). This CDR3 is built from 14 residues. The CDR3 spells CASNTPGAKNIQYF. The DNA of the CDR3 is TGCGCCAGCAACACGCCGGGGGCCAAAAACATTCAGTACTTC.

This chain connects TRBV7-2 to TRBJ2-1, with no clear D. Germline-derived CDR1 and CDR2 are SGHTA and FQGNSA. Deletions cut 3 bases from V and 7 bases from J, with 19 bases between. This CDR3 region has 16 residues. CDR3 DNA: TGTGCCAGCAGCTTCCACGGGTCGCAAGGGTGGAATGAGCAGTTCTTC. Protein sequence: CASSFHGSQGWNEQFF.

The chain joins TRBV5-1 to TRBJ2-1; 10 bases line up with TRBD1. The CDR3 runs 16 residues. V lost 4 bases and J lost 4; bases outside the gene matches: 8. The V gene's germline CDR1 is SGHRS and CDR2 YFSETQ. This CDR3 is CASSAGDRGLYNEQFF. The CDR3 DNA reads TGCGCCAGCAGCGCGGGGGACAGGGGATTGTACAATGAGCAGTTCTTC.

This clone was observed a few times. CDR3 DNA: TGTGCCATCCGCACGACCGGGACTGAAGCTTTCTTT. Translated: CAIRTTGTEAFF. This chain joins TRBV28 and TRBJ1-1, with unresolved D. CDR1 and CDR2 from the germline V gene are MDHEN and SYDVKM. The V and J ends lost 10 bases and 5 bases respectively, with 14 bases between them. The CDR3 contains 12 residues.

V and J are TRBV6-6 and TRBJ2-7; the match to TRBD2 covers 12 bases. The length of the CDR3 is 14 residues. Germline V lookup: CDR1 MNHNY, CDR2 SVGAGI (reference sequence). V lost 6 bases and J lost 6; bases outside the gene matches: 6. The CDR3 DNA is TGTGCCAGCAGCGGACTAGCGGGAAGGACCGAGCAGTACTTC. The encoded protein is CASSGLAGRTEQYF.

The chain recombines TRBV5-1 with TRBJ1-2, with unresolved D. Deletions cut 10 bases from V and 2 bases from J, with 15 bases between. CDR1 and CDR2 from the germline V gene are SGHRS and YFSETQ. This CDR3 has 13 residues. CDR3 sequence reads: CASSGRENYGYTF. CDR3 coding DNA: TGCGCCTCGTCCGGTCGGGAGAACTATGGCTACACCTTC.

This clone has a count of ten or more. The V and J genes are TRBV6-1 and TRBJ1-1; 8 bases line up with TRBD1. The germline gives CDR1 MNHNS, CDR2 SASEGT. The CDR3 runs 14 residues. V dropped 6 bases and J dropped 1; count of bases not matched to a gene: 4. The CDR3 reads CASRDRERNTEAFF. In DNA, the CDR3 is TGTGCCAGCAGGGACAGGGAGAGGAACACTGAAGCTTTCTTT.

This chain uses TRBV29-1 with TRBJ2-2; D remains ambiguous. V was cut by 3 bases and J by 1 base, with 15 bases left in between. The CDR3 contains 16 residues. The germline gives CDR1 SQVTM, CDR2 ANQGSEA. CDR3 loop: CSVESMSERNTGELFF. The CDR3 nucleotides read TGCAGCGTTGAGTCTATGTCTGAGAGGAACACCGGGGAGCTGTTTTTT.

The chain is built from TRBV5-1 and TRBJ1-3; 7 nucleotides match TRBD1. V trimming: 4 bases; J trimming: 0 bases; junction bases outside the gene matches: 4. Germline V gene lookup returns CDR1 SGHRS and CDR2 YFSETQ. CDR3 length equals 15 residues. CDR3 sequence: CASSGGQSSGNTIYF. In DNA form, the CDR3 reads TGCGCCAGCAGCGGGGGACAGTCCTCTGGAAACACCATATATTTT.

The chain joins TRBV18 to TRBJ2-1, with D hard to call. V gave up 3 bases and J gave up 2 bases, with 14 bases separating them. Germline loops: CDR1 KGHSH, CDR2 LQKENI. The CDR3 loop spans 16 amino acids. The CDR3 nucleotides read TGTGCCAGCTCACCTGTTGTCTCTGCCGCCTACAATGAGCAGTTCTTC. It specifies CASSPVVSAAYNEQFF.

The sample holds a few counts of this clone. This rearrangement joins TRBV13 to TRBJ1-5, with D possibly TRBD1 on 5 matching bases. The CDR3 has 14 residues. Trimming stripped 2 bases from V and 3 bases from J, with 8 bases between. Germline CDR1 reads PRHDT; CDR2 reads FYEKMQ (reference sequence). The CDR3 nucleotides are TGTGCCAGCAGCTTAACGGGGACCAATCAGCCCCAGCATTTT. Translated, it gives CASSLTGTNQPQHF.

To note about this clone: A single base separates this from a much larger clone, so it may be a read error. The chain is built from TRBV11-2 and TRBJ1-1; no reliable D call. Per germline, CDR1 SGHAT and CDR2 FQNNGV. Trimming removed 4 bases from V and 1 base from J, with 7 bases in between. This CDR3 region has 13 residues. The CDR3 bases are TGTGCCAGCAGCTCACAGCCGAACACTGAAGCTTTCTTT. Amino acid sequence: CASSSQPNTEAFF.

Concerning this clone itself: This could be a read error, since a much larger clone is one nucleotide away. The chain is built from TRBV6-5 and TRBJ1-2; D might be TRBD1 (6 bases). CDR3 length: 15 amino acids. The germline V gene has CDR1 MNHEY and CDR2 SVGAGI. CDR3 sequence: CTSSPAYGGIYGYTF. DNA for the CDR3: TGTACCAGCAGCCCGGCGTACGGGGGCATCTATGGCTACACCTTC.

V usage is TRBV5-4 and J usage is TRBJ1-3; 11 nucleotides line up with TRBD1. Trimming at V came to 3 bases and at J to 3 bases, leaving 5 bases not matched to a gene. The length of the CDR3 is 16 residues. CDR1 SGHNT and CDR2 YYREEE come from the germline V gene (reference sequence). CDR3 coding DNA: TGTGCCAGCAGCTCTGGGACAGGGGGATATGGAAACACCATATATTTT. This translates into CASSSGTGGYGNTIYF.

The count of this clone is one. This chain links TRBV27 with TRBJ1-5, with D unclear. The CDR3 consists of 14 residues. The germline V gene encodes CDR1 MNHEY and CDR2 SMNVEV (reference sequence). Trimming took off 2 bases at V and 7 bases at J, with 12 bases between the two ends. Written as DNA, the CDR3 is TGTGCCAGCAGTTTACGCCCTTTCGGCCAGCCCCAGCATTTT. Translating it yields CASSLRPFGQPQHF.

With respect to this clone: Other DNA sequences in the sample encode the same CDR3. The rearrangement joins TRBV18 to TRBJ1-1, with 8 bases lining up with TRBD1. The V and J ends lost 2 bases and 0 bases, in that order; junction bases with no gene match: 2. Germline V gene lookup returns CDR1 KGHSH and CDR2 LQKENI. This CDR3 spans 15 amino acids. CDR3 residues: CASSPDRGLNTEAFF. The DNA of the CDR3 is TGTGCCAGCTCACCAGACAGGGGCCTGAACACTGAAGCTTTCTTT.

V is TRBV28 and J is TRBJ2-7, with TRBD1 identical over 11 bases. After removal of 4 bases from V and 4 bases from J, the junction contained 9 bases not matched to a gene. The CDR3 sequence is 16 residues long. The germline V gene has CDR1 MDHEN and CDR2 SYDVKM. CDR3: CASSSYSGTGGYEQYF. In nucleotides, the CDR3 is TGTGCCAGCAGTTCCTATTCCGGGACAGGGGGATACGAGCAGTACTTC.